These T cell receptor beta chains were read from a single sample in a study of T cells after posttransplantation cyclophosphamide. Sequenced by immunoSEQ multiplex PCR; TCRdb stores in-frame clones only, minus some. There are around 2,800 clones in the sample, none observed a single time. This sample comprised PBMCs, obtained after allogeneic stem cell transplant with posttransplant cyclophosphamide. The receptors originated from a male patient between 60 and 69 years old who received an allogeneic stem cell transplant from a related donor and was CMV-positive. Some T cells may arise from the graft donor. Each CDR3 is given with its conserved first and last residue. The D gene is left open where the match is weak. Clone size is given for some rows only: seen once, a few or many times, or a class if the clone is expanded.

clone_size: many; d_call: NA; v_call: TRBV7-9; j_call: TRBJ2-1; cdr3_nt: TGTGCCAGCAGCCCGGTGGGGCAGGATTACAATGAGCAGTTCTTC; cdr3_aa: CASSPVGQDYNEQFF
clone_size: medium-sized; d_call: TRBD1; v_call: TRBV27; j_call: TRBJ2-7; cdr3_nt: TGTGCCAGCAGTTATCTGGGACAGCGGTCCTACGAGCAGTACTTC; cdr3_aa: CASSYLGQRSYEQYF
clone_size: many; d_call: NA; v_call: TRBV27; j_call: TRBJ2-3; cdr3_nt: TGTGCCAGCAGTTTATTGGGTGGGGCAGGCCGTCCAGATACGCAGTATTTT; cdr3_aa: CASSLLGGAGRPDTQYF
clone_size: many; d_call: NA; v_call: TRBV25-1; j_call: TRBJ1-6; cdr3_nt: TGTGCCAGCAGTGAGGCGCAGGCATCACCCCTCCACTTT; cdr3_aa: CASSEAQASPLHF
clone_size: many; d_call: TRBD1; v_call: TRBV7-9; j_call: TRBJ1-2; cdr3_nt: TGTGCCAGCAGCCATACCCCCGGGACAGGTTATGGCTACACCTTC; cdr3_aa: CASSHTPGTGYGYTF
clone_size: many; d_call: TRBD1; v_call: TRBV5-1; j_call: TRBJ2-3; cdr3_nt: TGCGCCAGCAGCCTTCCAAGGAGCCAGGGGGTCACAGATACGCAGTATTTT; cdr3_aa: CASSLPRSQGVTDTQYF
clone_size: many; d_call: NA; v_call: TRBV6-1; j_call: TRBJ1-4; cdr3_nt: TGTGCCAGCAGTGGCTACAGTGCAACTAATGAAAAACTGTTTTTT; cdr3_aa: CASSGYSATNEKLFF
clone_size: many; d_call: TRBD2; v_call: TRBV7-2; j_call: TRBJ2-1; cdr3_nt: TGTGCCAGCAGCTTAGTCCCCGGGACTAGCTCCTACAATGAGCAGTTCTTC; cdr3_aa: CASSLVPGTSSYNEQFF
clone_size: many; d_call: NA; v_call: TRBV2; j_call: TRBJ2-1; cdr3_nt: TGTGCCAGCAGTGATGCAACCAGAGCGGACAATGAGCAGTTCTTC; cdr3_aa: CASSDATRADNEQFF
clone_size: many; d_call: NA; v_call: TRBV5-4; j_call: TRBJ2-5; cdr3_nt: TGTGCCAGCAGCTTTAGGACTCTGGAGACCCAGTACTTC; cdr3_aa: CASSFRTLETQYF
clone_size: medium-sized; d_call: TRBD1; v_call: TRBV6-1; j_call: TRBJ1-2; cdr3_nt: TGTGCCAGCAGTGAACCTCGGGACAGCTATGGCTACACCTTC; cdr3_aa: CASSEPRDSYGYTF
clone_size: many; d_call: NA; v_call: TRBV27; j_call: TRBJ2-1; cdr3_nt: TGTGCCAGCAGGGGCCTCATCTCCTACAATGAGCAGTTCTTC; cdr3_aa: CASRGLISYNEQFF
clone_size: medium-sized; d_call: TRBD2; v_call: TRBV5-6; j_call: TRBJ2-1; cdr3_nt: TGTGCCAGCAGTCTCCCGGGACTAGACTCCTACAATGAGCAGTTCTTC; cdr3_aa: CASSLPGLDSYNEQFF
clone_size: many; d_call: TRBD1; v_call: TRBV5-6; j_call: TRBJ2-3; cdr3_nt: TGTGCCAGCAGCTTGGTCGGGACAGGGAAAGATACGCAGTATTTT; cdr3_aa: CASSLVGTGKDTQYF
clone_size: large; d_call: TRBD1; v_call: TRBV9; j_call: TRBJ1-2; cdr3_nt: TGTGCCAGCAGCACAACAGGGGGCGCTGGAGGCTACACCTTC; cdr3_aa: CASSTTGGAGGYTF
clone_size: many; d_call: NA; v_call: TRBV9; j_call: TRBJ2-3; cdr3_nt: TGTGCCAGCAGCACCCGACAGGTAGAAGATACGCAGTATTTT; cdr3_aa: CASSTRQVEDTQYF
clone_size: medium-sized; d_call: NA; v_call: TRBV6-1; j_call: TRBJ2-2; cdr3_nt: TGTGCCAGTAAGGAGCGGGTAGGGACCGGGGAGCTGTTTTTT; cdr3_aa: CASKERVGTGELFF
clone_size: many; d_call: NA; v_call: TRBV10-1; j_call: TRBJ1-1; cdr3_nt: TGCGCCAGCAGTTCCCCTACCGGTTGTCTTGAGGCCACTGAAGCTTTCTTT; cdr3_aa: CASSSPTGCLEATEAFF
clone_size: large; d_call: NA; v_call: TRBV5-1; j_call: TRBJ2-2; cdr3_nt: TGCGCCAGCAGCTTCTTGGCAGGGTTATCCGGGGAGCTGTTTTTT; cdr3_aa: CASSFLAGLSGELFF
clone_size: many; d_call: TRBD1; v_call: TRBV7-9; j_call: TRBJ1-6; cdr3_nt: TGTGCCAGCAGCTTCCGGACAGGGGTGAATTCACCCCTCCACTTT; cdr3_aa: CASSFRTGVNSPLHF
clone_size: large; d_call: NA; v_call: TRBV7-9; j_call: TRBJ1-5; cdr3_nt: TGTGCCAGCAGCTTATCACAGCCGGGCAATCAGCCCCAGCATTTT; cdr3_aa: CASSLSQPGNQPQHF
clone_size: many; d_call: TRBD1; v_call: TRBV19; j_call: TRBJ2-5; cdr3_nt: TGCGCCAGTAGTATCCGGGACAGTCAAGAGACCCAGTACTTC; cdr3_aa: CASSIRDSQETQYF
clone_size: many; d_call: NA; v_call: TRBV18; j_call: TRBJ1-2; cdr3_nt: TGTGCCAGCTCACCACCGGGGGACTCCCTCATGGGCTACACCTTC; cdr3_aa: CASSPPGDSLMGYTF
clone_size: many; d_call: NA; v_call: TRBV7-2; j_call: TRBJ2-2; cdr3_nt: TGTGCCAGCCTTCAGGGTCCACCGTACGGGGAGCTGTTTTTT; cdr3_aa: CASLQGPPYGELFF
clone_size: many; d_call: TRBD1; v_call: TRBV29-1; j_call: TRBJ2-1; cdr3_nt: TGCAGCGTTACCAGGGGGCAGTGGATTAATTCCTACAATGAGCAGTTCTTC; cdr3_aa: CSVTRGQWINSYNEQFF
clone_size: medium-sized; d_call: NA; v_call: TRBV18; j_call: TRBJ2-2; cdr3_nt: TGTGCCAGCTCAACAAACACCGGGGAGCTGTTTTTT; cdr3_aa: CASSTNTGELFF
clone_size: medium-sized; d_call: TRBD2; v_call: TRBV25-1; j_call: TRBJ2-1; cdr3_nt: TGTGCCAGCAGTCTTTTAGCGGGAGCAGGTTCCAATGAGCAGTTCTTC; cdr3_aa: CASSLLAGAGSNEQFF
clone_size: medium-sized; d_call: TRBD1; v_call: TRBV19; j_call: TRBJ2-2; cdr3_nt: TGTGCCAGTAGTGTCCGGACAGGGGGGACCGGGGAGCTGTTTTTT; cdr3_aa: CASSVRTGGTGELFF
clone_size: many; d_call: TRBD1; v_call: TRBV7-9; j_call: TRBJ1-4; cdr3_nt: TGTGCCAGCAGGACAGGGGGCGAAAAACTGTTTTTT; cdr3_aa: CASRTGGEKLFF
clone_size: many; d_call: TRBD2; v_call: TRBV28; j_call: TRBJ2-3; cdr3_nt: TGTGCCAGCAGTCCCGGGACTAGGGGCACAGATACGCAGTATTTT; cdr3_aa: CASSPGTRGTDTQYF
clone_size: many; d_call: NA; v_call: TRBV27; j_call: TRBJ1-2; cdr3_nt: TGTGCCAGCAGGGGAGACAACTATAACTATGGCTACACCTTC; cdr3_aa: CASRGDNYNYGYTF
clone_size: many; d_call: TRBD1; v_call: TRBV14; j_call: TRBJ2-1; cdr3_nt: TGTGCCAGCAGCCCCAAGGGGGCTGAGCAGTTCTTC; cdr3_aa: CASSPKGAEQFF
clone_size: many; d_call: TRBD1; v_call: TRBV2; j_call: TRBJ2-1; cdr3_nt: TGTGCCAGCGGTGACAGGGCTTCCTACAATGAGCAGTTCTTC; cdr3_aa: CASGDRASYNEQFF
clone_size: many; d_call: TRBD1; v_call: TRBV7-9; j_call: TRBJ2-5; cdr3_nt: TGTGCCAGCAGCCTGGCGCCAGGGGGCCAAGAGACCCAGTACTTC; cdr3_aa: CASSLAPGGQETQYF
clone_size: medium-sized; d_call: NA; v_call: TRBV19; j_call: TRBJ2-1; cdr3_nt: TGTGCCAGTACCGGAGGGGGGGGCCATTACAATGAGCAGTTCTTC; cdr3_aa: CASTGGGGHYNEQFF
clone_size: many; d_call: NA; v_call: TRBV7-2; j_call: TRBJ1-5; cdr3_nt: TGTGCCAGCAGCTTAGGGGGGGTAGGGTTGCGGCCCCAGCATTTT; cdr3_aa: CASSLGGVGLRPQHF
clone_size: large; d_call: NA; v_call: TRBV9; j_call: TRBJ1-1; cdr3_nt: TGTGCCAGCAGCGTAGCAGGGCTGAACACTGAAGCTTTCTTT; cdr3_aa: CASSVAGLNTEAFF
clone_size: medium-sized; d_call: TRBD1; v_call: TRBV29-1; j_call: TRBJ1-1; cdr3_nt: TGCAGTGTGACAGGGTCCCTTGAAGCTTTCTTT; cdr3_aa: CSVTGSLEAFF
clone_size: medium-sized; d_call: TRBD1; v_call: TRBV19; j_call: TRBJ2-3; cdr3_nt: TGTGCCAGTAGTAGCCGCCGGGACAGGGCGGGAGATACGCAGTATTTT; cdr3_aa: CASSSRRDRAGDTQYF
clone_size: many; d_call: NA; v_call: TRBV7-2; j_call: TRBJ2-4; cdr3_nt: TGTGCCAGCAGCTTAGCTAGTCGACAGACAGGCGGGGGAAACATTCAGTACTTC; cdr3_aa: CASSLASRQTGGGNIQYF
clone_size: many; d_call: NA; v_call: TRBV6-5; j_call: TRBJ2-2; cdr3_nt: TGTGCCAGCAGTTACTCCGCGGTTGGAGGGGAGCTGTTTTTT; cdr3_aa: CASSYSAVGGELFF
clone_size: NA; d_call: NA; v_call: TRBV27; j_call: TRBJ1-6; cdr3_nt: TGTGCCAGCAGTTTATCTGGTACGAGACAGGACAGTTCACCCCTCCACTTT; cdr3_aa: CASSLSGTRQDSSPLHF
clone_size: many; d_call: NA; v_call: TRBV9; j_call: TRBJ2-1; cdr3_nt: TGTGCCAGCGCCCCCCCCAGGGTAGGGAACAATGAGCAGTTCTTC; cdr3_aa: CASAPPRVGNNEQFF
clone_size: medium-sized; d_call: TRBD1; v_call: TRBV19; j_call: TRBJ1-5; cdr3_nt: TGTGCCAGTACCACGACAGGGTATAGCAATCAGCCCCAGCATTTT; cdr3_aa: CASTTTGYSNQPQHF
clone_size: many; d_call: NA; v_call: TRBV4-1; j_call: TRBJ2-5; cdr3_nt: TGCGCCAGCAGCCAAGACTCCTCCAGGGGCCAAGAGACCCAGTACTTC; cdr3_aa: CASSQDSSRGQETQYF
clone_size: many; d_call: NA; v_call: TRBV18; j_call: TRBJ2-2; cdr3_nt: TGTGCCAGCTCACCTCCTTTGAGGACCGGGGAGCTGTTTTTT; cdr3_aa: CASSPPLRTGELFF
clone_size: medium-sized; d_call: TRBD1; v_call: TRBV27; j_call: TRBJ2-3; cdr3_nt: TGTGCCAGCAGCACAGGGGGCAGGGATACGCAGTATTTT; cdr3_aa: CASSTGGRDTQYF
clone_size: many; d_call: TRBD2; v_call: TRBV7-9; j_call: TRBJ2-3; cdr3_nt: TGTGCCAGCAGCCCTTTTGCGGGGGTGGGCACAGATACGCAGTATTTT; cdr3_aa: CASSPFAGVGTDTQYF
clone_size: medium-sized; d_call: TRBD1; v_call: TRBV28; j_call: TRBJ1-4; cdr3_nt: TGTGCCAGCAGTTTACCGGGACAGGGCCATGAAAAACTGTTTTTT; cdr3_aa: CASSLPGQGHEKLFF
clone_size: medium-sized; d_call: TRBD2; v_call: TRBV19; j_call: TRBJ2-7; cdr3_nt: TGTGCCAGTAGTCTGACTAGCTCAAGCTCCTACGAGCAGTACTTC; cdr3_aa: CASSLTSSSSYEQYF
clone_size: medium-sized; d_call: NA; v_call: TRBV28; j_call: TRBJ1-1; cdr3_nt: TGTGCCAGCAGTTTAAGTCGGTTGAACACTGAAGCTTTCTTT; cdr3_aa: CASSLSRLNTEAFF
clone_size: medium-sized; d_call: NA; v_call: TRBV5-4; j_call: TRBJ1-2; cdr3_nt: TGTGCCAGCAGCTTGGAAGCCCAATATGGCTACACCTTC; cdr3_aa: CASSLEAQYGYTF
clone_size: many; d_call: TRBD1; v_call: TRBV9; j_call: TRBJ1-2; cdr3_nt: TGTGCCAGCAGCCCAATGGACAGGTCGCACTATGGCTACACCTTC; cdr3_aa: CASSPMDRSHYGYTF
clone_size: medium-sized; d_call: TRBD2; v_call: TRBV5-1; j_call: TRBJ2-1; cdr3_nt: TGCGCCAGCAGCTTGGGGGGTCTAGCGGGAGGGCACAATGAGCAGTTCTTC; cdr3_aa: CASSLGGLAGGHNEQFF
clone_size: medium-sized; d_call: TRBD1; v_call: TRBV5-6; j_call: TRBJ1-1; cdr3_nt: TGTGCCAGCAGCTTTACAGGGGTGAACACTGAAGCTTTCTTT; cdr3_aa: CASSFTGVNTEAFF
clone_size: large; d_call: NA; v_call: TRBV7-2; j_call: TRBJ2-3; cdr3_nt: TGTGCCAGCAGCTTCCGTGGGACACTCTTCACAGATACGCAGTATTTT; cdr3_aa: CASSFRGTLFTDTQYF
clone_size: medium-sized; d_call: NA; v_call: TRBV5-1; j_call: TRBJ1-1; cdr3_nt: TGCGCCAGCAGCTCCCAAGGGCGGGGGACTGAAGCTTTCTTT; cdr3_aa: CASSSQGRGTEAFF
clone_size: many; d_call: TRBD1; v_call: TRBV6-5; j_call: TRBJ1-4; cdr3_nt: TGTGCCAGCAGCAGGGGGTGGACTAATGAAAAACTGTTTTTT; cdr3_aa: CASSRGWTNEKLFF